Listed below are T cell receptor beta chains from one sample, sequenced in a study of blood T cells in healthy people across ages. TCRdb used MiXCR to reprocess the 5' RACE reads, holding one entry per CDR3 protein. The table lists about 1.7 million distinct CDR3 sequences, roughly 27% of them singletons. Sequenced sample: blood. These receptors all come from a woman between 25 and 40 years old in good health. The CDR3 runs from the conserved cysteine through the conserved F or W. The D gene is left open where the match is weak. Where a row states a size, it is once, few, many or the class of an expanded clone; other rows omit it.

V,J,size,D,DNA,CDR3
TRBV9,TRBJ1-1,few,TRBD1,TGTGCCGGCAGCGATGGGACAGGGAACACTGAAGCTTTCTTT,CAGSDGTGNTEAFF
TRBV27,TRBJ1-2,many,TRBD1,TGTGCCAGCAGGCTTAACAGGGGATATGGCTACACCTTC,CASRLNRGYGYTF
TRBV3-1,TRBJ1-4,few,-,TGTGCCAGCAGCTCCAGGGGAAGAAATGAAAAACTGTTTTTT,CASSSRGRNEKLFF
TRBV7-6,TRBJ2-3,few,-,TGTGCCAGCAGCAATGCATTTCGCACAGATACGCAGTATTTT,CASSNAFRTDTQYF
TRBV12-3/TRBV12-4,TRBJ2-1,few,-,TGTGCCAGCAGTATCCTCCCAGCGAACTACAATGAGCAGTTCTTC,CASSILPANYNEQFF
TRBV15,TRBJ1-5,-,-,TGTGCCACCAGCAGATACCCTGGTAGCAATCAGCCCCAGCATTTT,CATSRYPGSNQPQHF
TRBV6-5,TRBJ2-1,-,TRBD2,TGTGCCAGCAGTTCCGGGACTAGCGGGAGCCCATCCCGCGAGCAGTTCTTC,CASSSGTSGSPSREQFF
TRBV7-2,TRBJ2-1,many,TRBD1,TGTGCCAGCAGCGCTCGAGACAGGGCCGCCAATGAGCAGTTCTTC,CASSARDRAANEQFF
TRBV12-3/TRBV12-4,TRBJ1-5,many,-,TGTGCCAGCAGCTTACAGGGACGACAGCCCCAGCATTTT,CASSLQGRQPQHF
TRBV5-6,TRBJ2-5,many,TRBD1,TGTGCCAGCAGCTTACAGGGGGTCCAAGAGACCCAGTACTTC,CASSLQGVQETQYF
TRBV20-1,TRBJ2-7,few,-,TGCAGTGCCGGACAAAACGACGAGCAGTACTTC,CSAGQNDEQYF
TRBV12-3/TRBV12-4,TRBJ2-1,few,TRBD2,TGTGCCAGCATCCCGACTAGCGGGATGAGGGAGCAGTTCTTC,CASIPTSGMREQFF
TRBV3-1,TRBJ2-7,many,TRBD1,TGTGCCAGCAGCCAATGGACAGGGATTTTCTACGAGCAGTACTTC,CASSQWTGIFYEQYF
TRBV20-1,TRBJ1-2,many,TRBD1,TGCAGTGCACCGACAGGGGGACATGGCTACACCTTC,CSAPTGGHGYTF
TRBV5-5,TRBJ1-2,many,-,TGTGCCAGCAGCCCGGACACCACATGGCGTTACACCTTC,CASSPDTTWRYTF
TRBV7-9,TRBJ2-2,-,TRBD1,TGTGCCAGCAGCACCCGGGGACAGCCAAACACCGGGGAGCTGTTTTTT,CASSTRGQPNTGELFF
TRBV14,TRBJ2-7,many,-,TGTGCCAGCAGTCAACATCTGGACAGCCCAGAGCAGTACTTC,CASSQHLDSPEQYF
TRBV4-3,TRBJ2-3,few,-,TGCGCCAGCAGCCAAGATAGCCGTGGCGATACGCAGTATTTT,CASSQDSRGDTQYF
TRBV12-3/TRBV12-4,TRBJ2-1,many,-,TGTGCCAGCAGTTTGTTAGGAGGGCAGTTCTTC,CASSLLGGQFF
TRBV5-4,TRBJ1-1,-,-,TGTGCCAGCAGCTGGGAGTACCTGAACACTGAAGCTTTCTTT,CASSWEYLNTEAFF
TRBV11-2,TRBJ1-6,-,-,TGTGCCAGCAGCCGCGTGGGGGGAGGTTCACCCCTCCACTTT,CASSRVGGGSPLHF
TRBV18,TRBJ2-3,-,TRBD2,TGTGCCAGCTCACAGAACCCGGGAGGATCCACAGATACGCAGTATTTT,CASSQNPGGSTDTQYF
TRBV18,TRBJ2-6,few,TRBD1,TGTGCCAGCTCACCACGACAGGGGGCCGCTGGGGCCAACGTCCTGACTTTC,CASSPRQGAAGANVLTF
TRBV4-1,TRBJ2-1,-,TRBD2,TGCGCCAGCAGCCAAGTTCGGGGGGGAGGGTACAATGAGCAGTTCTTC,CASSQVRGGGYNEQFF
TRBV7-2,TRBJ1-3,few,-,TGTGCCAGCAGCTCGCGCCGTGTACTCTCTGGAAACACCATATATTTT,CASSSRRVLSGNTIYF
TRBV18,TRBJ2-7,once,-,TGTGCCAGCTCACCAGGGGCGGGACTCTCCTACGAGCAGTACTTC,CASSPGAGLSYEQYF
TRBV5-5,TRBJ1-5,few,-,TGTGCCAGCAGCTTGGATTCAGGTTTCAATCAGCCCCAGCATTTT,CASSLDSGFNQPQHF
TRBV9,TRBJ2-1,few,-,TGTGCCAGCAGCGTAGGGAGGGTGGGGTCGGCTAGCAGACCCTACAATGAGCAGTTCTTC,CASSVGRVGSASRPYNEQFF
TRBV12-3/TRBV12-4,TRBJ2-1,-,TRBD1,TGTGCCAGCATTCCAGAGGGACAGGGCGTTCCCTACGAGCAGTTCTTC,CASIPEGQGVPYEQFF
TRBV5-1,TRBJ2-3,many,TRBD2,TGCGCCAGCAGCTTGGTAGCGGGGGGTCGCACAGATACGCAGTATTTT,CASSLVAGGRTDTQYF
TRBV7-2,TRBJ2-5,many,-,TGTGCTATCGGGGCGACTCAAGAGACCCAGTACTTC,CAIGATQETQYF
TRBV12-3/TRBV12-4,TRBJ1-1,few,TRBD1,TGTGCCAGCAGATCGACAGGGATTGCGACTGAAGCTTTCTTT,CASRSTGIATEAFF
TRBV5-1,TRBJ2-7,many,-,TGCGCCAGCAGCCCCGGGCAGGCTATCTACGAGCAGTACTTC,CASSPGQAIYEQYF
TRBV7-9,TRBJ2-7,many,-,TGTGCCAGCAGCTTAGCTGTGGGAGCCTACGAGCAGTACTTC,CASSLAVGAYEQYF
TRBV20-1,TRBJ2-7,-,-,TGCAGTGCTAGAGGGAACAACCACGAGCAGTACTTC,CSARGNNHEQYF
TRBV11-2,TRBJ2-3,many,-,TGTGCCAGCAGCGCTTCTGCAGATACGCAGTATTTT,CASSASADTQYF
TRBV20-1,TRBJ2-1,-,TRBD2,TGCAGTGCTGGGATAGCGGGGGGGGCTTTTAACGAGCAGTTCTTC,CSAGIAGGAFNEQFF
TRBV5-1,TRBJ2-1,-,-,TGCGCCAGCAGTGGTGGGAGGAACTACAATGAGCAGTTCTTC,CASSGGRNYNEQFF
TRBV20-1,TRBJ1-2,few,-,TGCAGTGCTCTGGATTACACCTTC,CSALDYTF
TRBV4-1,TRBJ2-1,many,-,TGCGCCAGCAGCCTGGGACTCCGAGGGAATGAGCAGTTCTTC,CASSLGLRGNEQFF
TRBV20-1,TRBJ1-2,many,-,TGCAGTGCTAGATGGACTAACTATGGCTACACCTTC,CSARWTNYGYTF
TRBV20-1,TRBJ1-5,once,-,TGCAGTGCTACCCCCCGTGATTGGCGAGACCATAGCAATCAGCCCCAGCATTTT,CSATPRDWRDHSNQPQHF
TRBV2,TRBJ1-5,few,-,TGTGCCAGCAGGAGGACGGCTTATAGCAATCAGCCCCAGCATTTT,CASRRTAYSNQPQHF
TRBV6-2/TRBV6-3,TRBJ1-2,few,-,TGTGCCAGCAATTCTAGAGGGAACTATGGCTACACCTTC,CASNSRGNYGYTF
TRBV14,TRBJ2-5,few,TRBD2,TGTGCCAGCGGACTAGCGAGAGAGACCCAGTACTTC,CASGLARETQYF
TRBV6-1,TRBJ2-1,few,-,TGTGCCAGCAGTGAAGCAACGGCCAACGAGCAGTTCTTC,CASSEATANEQFF
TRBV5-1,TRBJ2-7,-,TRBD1,TGCGCCAACAGCCCCGGGACAGCCTTGCAATACGAGCAGTACTTC,CANSPGTALQYEQYF
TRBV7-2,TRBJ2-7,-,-,TGTGCCAGCAGTGGAGGCCGGCTCTGGGGCGAGCAGTACTTC,CASSGGRLWGEQYF
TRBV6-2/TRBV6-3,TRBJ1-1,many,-,TGTGCCAGCAGTTACATGAACACTGAAGCTTTCTTT,CASSYMNTEAFF
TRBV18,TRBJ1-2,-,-,TGTGCCAGCTCACCACCGAATCGGGACTATGGCTACACCTTC,CASSPPNRDYGYTF
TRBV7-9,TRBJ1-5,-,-,TGTGCCAGCAGCTTAGGCCAAGGGGTCCCCCCCCAGCATTTT,CASSLGQGVPPQHF
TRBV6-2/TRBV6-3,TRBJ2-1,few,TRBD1,TGTGCCAGCGTTAGCCCAAGGAGACAGGGGGCGTTCTTC,CASVSPRRQGAFF
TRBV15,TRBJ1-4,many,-,TGTGCCACCAGCAGCCACAGGGTTGAAAAACTGTTTTTT,CATSSHRVEKLFF
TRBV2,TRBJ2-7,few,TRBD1,TGTGCCAGCATCGGCGGACAGGGCCTCGAGCAGTACTTC,CASIGGQGLEQYF
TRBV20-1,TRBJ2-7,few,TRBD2,TGCAGTGCTAGCCCTAGCGGGGCAAGCTCCTACGAGCAGTACTTC,CSASPSGASSYEQYF